The present T cell receptor (beta chain) was sequenced within a study of blood T cell repertoires in COVID-19. CDR3 length equals 15 residues. Trimming cost V 2 bases and J 2 bases, with 10 bases left between them. Germline CDR1 reads MNHEY; CDR2 reads SMNVEV (reference sequence). Seattle patients were enrolled while actively infected and followed longitudinally. The table came from immunoSEQ multiplex PCR; TCRdb's copy has only in-frame clones and leaves some out. This sample has hundreds of thousands of clones, with 80% to 90% found just once. The clonotype comes from a man aged 45-60 years with COVID-19, enrolled during active disease. Sequencing was done on a sample of peripheral blood. The chain carries TRBV27 and TRBJ1-3; a weak D match, TRBD1 (5 bases). This CDR3 is CASSLTGDAGNTIYF. The DNA of the CDR3 is TGTGCCAGCAGTTTAACAGGCGACGCTGGAAACACCATATATTTT.